The 23 T cell receptor beta chains below were found in one sample sequenced in a study of shared clonotypes between healthy human individuals. TCRdb's table, derived via immunoSEQ multiplex PCR, lists solely in-frame clones and lacks some. The table records about 2 million clones, about 95% of them present only once. CD45RO-negative, CCR7-selected cells formed the naive CD8 fraction, which excluded terminally differentiated effector memory CD45RA+ cells. The sequenced sample consisted of naive CD8+ T cells sorted from blood. All receptors come from a man aged 18 to 35 in good health.

The rearrangement links TRBV7-9 to TRBJ1-2, with 9 nucleotides matching TRBD1. Germline V gene data show CDR1 as SEHNR and CDR2 as FQNEAQ (reference sequence). This CDR3 is built from 15 residues. Germline trimming cut 8 bases from V and 3 bases from J; bases unmatched to any gene: 10. The CDR3: CASGVQGAGDYGYTF. DNA of the CDR3: TGTGCCAGCGGGGTACAGGGGGCGGGTGACTATGGCTACACCTTC.

Regarding this clone: The sample has other DNA sequences that encode this CDR3 too. This chain connects TRBV19 to TRBJ2-7; D gene ambiguous. Germline V lookup: CDR1 LNHDA, CDR2 SQIVND (reference sequence). V lost 1 base to trimming and J lost 2 bases, with 9 bases between them. This CDR3 has 14 residues. The CDR3 is CASSIVGAPYEQYF. The DNA for the CDR3 is TGTGCCAGTAGTATAGTTGGAGCCCCCTACGAGCAGTACTTC.

This sequence joins TRBV14 and TRBJ1-2; D gene unclear. Germline V lookup: CDR1 SGHDN, CDR2 FVKESK. CDR3 length: 15 amino acids. V was trimmed by 3 bases and J by 5 bases, leaving 16 bases between them. This CDR3 is CASSHVSGVRYGYTF. The CDR3 DNA is TGTGCCAGCAGCCATGTTTCCGGGGTTAGATATGGCTACACCTTC.

This clone was observed a single time. The genes are TRBV5-8 and TRBJ2-1, with TRBD2 as a possible D gene (5 bases). Germline V gene sequence: CDR1 SGHTS, CDR2 YDEGEE. The CDR3 spans 10 residues. Between the trimmed V and J ends, which lost 9 bases and 9 bases, there was a span of 10 bases. CDR3 amino acids: CATGVGEQFF. CDR3 bases: TGTGCCACCGGGGTTGGTGAGCAGTTCTTC. Based on the CDR3 plus reference TRBV5-8 and TRBJ2-1, the full variable domain is EAGVTQSPTHLIKTRGQQATLRCSPISGHTSVYWYQQALGLGLQFLLWYDEGEERNRGNFPPRFSGRQFPNYSSELNVNALELEDSALYLCATGVGEQFFGPGTRLTVL.

The chain has TRBV15 and TRBJ2-1; 8 nucleotides align to TRBD2. Per the germline V gene, CDR1 is LNHNV and CDR2 is YYDKDF (reference sequence). Losses at the gene ends were 5 bases for V and 6 bases for J; bases not matched to a gene: 9. The CDR3 sequence is 15 residues long. The CDR3 region is CATSAEGLVRNEQFF. Here the CDR3 DNA reads TGTGCCACCAGCGCGGAGGGACTAGTCCGCAATGAGCAGTTCTTC.

This clone was counted a single time. The chain joins TRBV4-3 to TRBJ2-1; 8 bases align to TRBD1. Trimming removed 2 bases from V and 0 bases from J; junction bases left unmatched: 3. CDR3 length: 16 amino acids. CDR1 LGHNA and CDR2 YSLEER come from the germline V gene. CDR3: CASSQRTGSSYNEQFF. The CDR3 DNA reads as TGCGCCAGCAGCCAAAGGACAGGGAGCTCCTACAATGAGCAGTTCTTC.

The rearrangement joins TRBV19 to TRBJ2-1; no definite D call. The V gene's germline CDR1 is LNHDA and CDR2 SQIVND (reference sequence). The CDR3 totals 14 residues. Trimming removed 5 bases at V and 4 bases at J, with 12 bases between. The CDR3 here is CASSSTLVYNEQFF. CDR3 nucleotides: TGTGCCAGTAGTTCGACATTGGTTTACAATGAGCAGTTCTTC.

V and J are TRBV6-1 and TRBJ2-1, with unresolved D. The CDR3 has 17 residues. Trimming took off 3 bases at V and 4 bases at J, with 19 bases between the two ends. Germline CDR1 and CDR2: MNHNS and SASEGT. CDR3 sequence (DNA): TGTGCCAGCAGTGAGGTTATGACGGGCGGCCCATACAATGAGCAGTTCTTC. Amino acids: CASSEVMTGGPYNEQFF.

This sequence joins TRBV5-1 and TRBJ2-3; TRBD2 aligns across 7 bases. Germline CDR1 SGHRS, CDR2 YFSETQ. The CDR3 totals 12 residues. The junction had 0 bases not matched to a gene; V was cut back by 7 bases and J by 1 base. The CDR3 DNA follows: TGCGCCAGCGCGGGGGGCACAGATACGCAGTATTTT. It encodes CASAGGTDTQYF.

Worth noting for this clone: This same CDR3 is encoded by further DNA sequences in the sample. V is TRBV30 and J is TRBJ2-1; 7 bases line up with TRBD2. Germline CDR1 is GTSNPN and CDR2 is SVGIG (reference sequence). CDR3 length: 13 amino acids. The junction had 5 bases not matched to a gene; V was cut back by 3 bases and J by 6 bases. The CDR3 coding sequence is TGTGCCTGGAGCGGACTAGTTTCCAATGAGCAGTTCTTC. It encodes CAWSGLVSNEQFF.

To note about this clone: The sample has other DNA sequences that encode this CDR3 too. The chain is built from TRBV7-9 and TRBJ2-7; 14 bases line up with TRBD2. V lost 5 bases to trimming and J lost 2 bases; unmatched junction nucleotides: 5. Per the germline V gene, CDR1 is SEHNR and CDR2 is FQNEAQ (reference sequence). The CDR3 has 16 residues. The CDR3 spells CASSAGTSGGTYEQYF. CDR3 coding DNA: TGTGCCAGCAGCGCCGGGACTAGCGGGGGAACCTACGAGCAGTACTTC.

The chain combines TRBV7-9 with TRBJ1-1, with 7 positions matching TRBD1. J lost 7 bases, V lost 5 bases, and 16 bases had no gene match. The CDR3 sequence is 16 residues long. Germline CDR1 and CDR2: SEHNR and FQNEAQ (reference sequence). The CDR3 sequence: CASSPRLGQGEVEAFF. CDR3 nucleotide sequence: TGTGCCAGCAGCCCGAGGTTAGGTCAGGGGGAAGTTGAAGCTTTCTTT.

In its sample, this clone was seen once. V gene TRBV7-9 combines with J gene TRBJ1-3; D is perhaps TRBD1 (5 bases). Trimming cost V 11 bases and J 0 bases, with 14 bases left between them. The CDR3 spans 14 residues. Germline V lookup: CDR1 SEHNR, CDR2 FQNEAQ (reference sequence). The CDR3 is CAPQAGSSGNTIYF. CDR3 DNA sequence: TGTGCCCCCCAAGCAGGGAGCTCTGGAAACACCATATATTTT. Based on the CDR3 plus reference TRBV7-9 and TRBJ1-3, the full variable domain is DTGVSQNPRHKITKRGQNVTFRCDPISEHNRLYWYRQTLGQGPEFLTYFQNEAQLEKSRLLSDRFSAERPKGSFSTLEIQRTEQGDSAMYLCAPQAGSSGNTIYFGEGSWLTVV.

This clone appeared a few times. The CDR3 does not end in the conserved phenylalanine or tryptophan, so this is likely a read error. It is unclear where the CDR3 begins or ends on the DNA, so no DNA is shown, and the CDR3 is as TCRdb lists it. The V call is TRBV4-1, the J call TRBJ1-6. Counting both end residues, the CDR3 totals 10 amino acids. Germline assignment: CDR1 MGHRA and CDR2 YSYEKL. The CDR3 loop is CASSQVYGVH.

Written as DNA, the CDR3 is TGTGCCAGCAGTCAAGACAGGGAATCGGATGAAAAACTGTTTTTT. Encoded protein: CASSQDRESDEKLFF. V gene TRBV28 combines with J gene TRBJ1-4, with TRBD1 identical over 7 bases. The CDR3 length is 15 residues. Trimming cost V 5 bases and J 6 bases; bases outside gene matches: 9. Germline V gene data show CDR1 as MDHEN and CDR2 as SYDVKM.

The V call is TRBV4-3, the J call TRBJ2-1; 9 positions match TRBD2. CDR1 LGHNA and CDR2 YSLEER come from the germline V gene. This CDR3 is 15 amino acids long. Trimming at V came to 3 bases and at J to 6 bases, leaving 6 bases not matched to a gene. As DNA, the CDR3 is TGCGCCAGCAGCCATTCACTAGCGGGTACCAATGAGCAGTTCTTC. Protein sequence: CASSHSLAGTNEQFF.

The chain combines TRBV29-1 with TRBJ2-7, with unresolved D. The CDR3 sequence is 13 residues long. CDR1 and CDR2 from the germline V gene are SQVTM and ANQGSEA. V shed 7 bases and J shed 3 bases, with 16 bases lying between them. The CDR3: CSAQTVVSYEQYF. The CDR3, as DNA: TGCAGCGCTCAAACAGTGGTTAGCTACGAGCAGTACTTC.

This chain connects TRBV4-1 to TRBJ2-1, with TRBD1 matching over 7 bases. Trimming removed 3 bases from V and 6 bases from J; junction bases left unmatched: 8. CDR1 is MGHRA and CDR2 is YSYEKL in the germline V gene. This CDR3 has 15 residues. The CDR3 sequence is CASSHGQVYGNEQFF. In DNA form, the CDR3 reads TGCGCCAGCAGCCACGGACAGGTCTATGGCAATGAGCAGTTCTTC.

This chain links TRBV30 with TRBJ1-2; 10 bases are a match to TRBD1. V trimming: 7 bases; J trimming: 4 bases; junction bases outside the gene matches: 9. The CDR3 sequence is 14 residues long. The germline CDR1 and CDR2 sequences are GTSNPN and SVGIG (reference sequence). The CDR3 sequence: CASLGTGDGYGYTF. Here the CDR3 DNA reads TGTGCCTCACTCGGGACAGGGGATGGCTATGGCTACACCTTC.

The CDR3 sequence is CASSPADSFYEQYF. The CDR3 DNA reads as TGCGCCAGCAGCCCAGCGGACAGTTTCTACGAGCAGTACTTC. The chain links TRBV4-1 to TRBJ2-7; possible D gene TRBD1, 6 bases. V was trimmed by 4 bases and J by 3 bases, leaving 13 bases between them. This CDR3 contains 14 residues. Germline loops: CDR1 MGHRA, CDR2 YSYEKL.

V usage is TRBV6-5 and J usage is TRBJ2-5; D might be TRBD1 or TRBD2, each matching 6 bases. Trimming removed 7 bases at V and 4 bases at J, with 19 bases between. Germline V gene data show CDR1 as MNHEY and CDR2 as SVGAGI. This CDR3 contains 15 residues. In DNA form, the CDR3 reads TGTGCCAGCACCTGGGTAGGGGGGACCCGAGAGACCCAGTACTTC. Its translation is CASTWVGGTRETQYF.

This clone was recorded only once. The V gene is TRBV6-6, the J gene TRBJ1-2; no definite D call. Germline values: CDR1 MNHNY, CDR2 SVGAGI (reference sequence). This CDR3 has 14 residues. V was cut by 5 bases and J by 0 bases, with 10 bases left in between. The CDR3 reads CASSPDGPNYGYTF. CDR3 sequence (DNA): TGTGCCAGCAGTCCGGACGGACCTAACTATGGCTACACCTTC.

The gene calls are TRBV6-6 and TRBJ2-3; D is perhaps TRBD2 (6 bases). The CDR3 is 13 residues long. From germline, CDR1 is MNHNY and CDR2 SVGAGI (reference sequence). With 6 bases removed from V and 3 bases from J, the gap between germline ends came to 10 bases. The CDR3 nucleotides are TGTGCCAGCAGGCGGGACTTAACAGATACGCAGTATTTT. Translation gives CASRRDLTDTQYF.